This T cell receptor (beta chain) was observed in a study of OX40 agonist ivuxolimab in advanced cancers. On the study more broadly: The study gave patients intravenous ivuxolimab at 0.01 to 10 mg/kg every 2 weeks. Study results and limitations: At 0.1-3.0 mg/kg, partial responders had clonal expansion among the lowest observed. CD8+ T cells averaged more expanded clones than CD4+.

To note about this clone: What it recognizes is unknown.

The protocol was immunoSEQ multiplex PCR, while the TCRdb copy is restricted to in-frame clones and leaves out a portion. The sample has over 1,500 clones; over 70% are singletons. Autoimmune disease history or systemic immunosuppression excluded patients. The CDR3 runs to 17 residues. CDR1 and CDR2 from the germline V gene are SEHNR and FQNEAQ (reference sequence). The V end was cut by 5 bases, the J end by 3 bases, with 22 bases between. The V and J genes are TRBV7-9 and TRBJ1-2; TRBD1 might be the D (6 bases). The clonotype was recovered from an adult with an advanced solid tumor such as melanoma, head and neck, liver or kidney cancer. Sequencing used CD4+ or CD8+ T cells sorted from blood, obtained in a trial of the OX40 agonist ivuxolimab. This chain's CDR3 is CASSPRPGQTPYYGYTF. CDR3 DNA sequence: TGTGCCAGCAGCCCCCGGCCGGGACAAACTCCCTACTATGGCTACACCTTC.